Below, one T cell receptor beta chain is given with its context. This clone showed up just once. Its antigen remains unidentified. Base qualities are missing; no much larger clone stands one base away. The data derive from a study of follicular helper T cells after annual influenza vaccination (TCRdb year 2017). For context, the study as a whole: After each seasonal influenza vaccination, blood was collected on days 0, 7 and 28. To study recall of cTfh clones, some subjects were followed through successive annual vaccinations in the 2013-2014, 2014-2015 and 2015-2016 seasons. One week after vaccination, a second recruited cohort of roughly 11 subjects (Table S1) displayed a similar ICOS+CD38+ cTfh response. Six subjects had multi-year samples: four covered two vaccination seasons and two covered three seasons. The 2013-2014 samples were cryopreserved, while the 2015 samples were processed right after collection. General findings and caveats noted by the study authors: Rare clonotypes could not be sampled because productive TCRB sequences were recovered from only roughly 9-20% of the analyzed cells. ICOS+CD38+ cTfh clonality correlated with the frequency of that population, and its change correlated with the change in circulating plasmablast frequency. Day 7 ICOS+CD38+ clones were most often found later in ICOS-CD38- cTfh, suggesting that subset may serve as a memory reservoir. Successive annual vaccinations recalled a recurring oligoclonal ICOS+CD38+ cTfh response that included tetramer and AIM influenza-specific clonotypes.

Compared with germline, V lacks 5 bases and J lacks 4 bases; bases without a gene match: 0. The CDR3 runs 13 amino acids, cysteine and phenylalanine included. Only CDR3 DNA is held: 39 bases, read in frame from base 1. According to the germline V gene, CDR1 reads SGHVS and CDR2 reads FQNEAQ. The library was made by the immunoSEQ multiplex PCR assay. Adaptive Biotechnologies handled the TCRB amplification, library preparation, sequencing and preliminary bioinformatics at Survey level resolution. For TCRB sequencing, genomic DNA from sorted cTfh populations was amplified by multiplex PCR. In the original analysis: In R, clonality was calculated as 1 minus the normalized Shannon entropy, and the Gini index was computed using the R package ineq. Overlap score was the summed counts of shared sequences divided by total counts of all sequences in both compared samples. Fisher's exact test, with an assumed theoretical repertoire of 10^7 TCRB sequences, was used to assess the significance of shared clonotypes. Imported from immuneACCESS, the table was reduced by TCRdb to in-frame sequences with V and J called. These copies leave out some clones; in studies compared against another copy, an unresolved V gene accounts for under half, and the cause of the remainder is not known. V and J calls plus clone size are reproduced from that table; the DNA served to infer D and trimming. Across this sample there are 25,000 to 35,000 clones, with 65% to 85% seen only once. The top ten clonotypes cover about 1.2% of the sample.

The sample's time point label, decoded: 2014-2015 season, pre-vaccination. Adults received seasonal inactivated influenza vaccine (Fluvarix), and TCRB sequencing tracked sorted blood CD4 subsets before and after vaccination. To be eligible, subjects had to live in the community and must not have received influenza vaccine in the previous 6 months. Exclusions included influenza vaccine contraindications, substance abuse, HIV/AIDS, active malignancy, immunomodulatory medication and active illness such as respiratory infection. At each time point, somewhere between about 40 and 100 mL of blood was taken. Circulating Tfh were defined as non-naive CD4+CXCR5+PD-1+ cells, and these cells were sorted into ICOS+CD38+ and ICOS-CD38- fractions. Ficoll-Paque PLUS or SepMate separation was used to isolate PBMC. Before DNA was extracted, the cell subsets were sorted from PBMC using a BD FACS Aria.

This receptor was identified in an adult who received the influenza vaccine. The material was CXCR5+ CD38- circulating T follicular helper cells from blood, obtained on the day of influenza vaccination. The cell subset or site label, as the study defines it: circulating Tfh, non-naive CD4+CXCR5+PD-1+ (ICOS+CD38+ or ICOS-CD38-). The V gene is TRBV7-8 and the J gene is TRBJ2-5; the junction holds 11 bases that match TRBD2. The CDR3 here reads CASSTSGRETQYF. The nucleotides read TGTGCCAGCAGCACTAGCGGGAGAGAGACCCAGTACTTC.